One T cell receptor (beta chain) is described in this entry. Its target is unknown. The table came from immunoSEQ multiplex PCR; TCRdb's copy has only in-frame clones and leaves some out. There are tens of thousands of clones in the sample; 72% occur only once, and around 9.9% lies in the top ten. Germline CDR1 reads SGHVS; CDR2 reads FQNEAQ. The V segment lost 2 bases and the J segment 3 bases; nucleotides outside the gene matches: 3. The CDR3 is 15 residues long. The sample is drawn from a study of radiotherapy plus CTLA-4 blockade in lung cancer. Overall study findings and caveats: Radiotherapy plus ipilimumab was followed by expansion in blood of tumor-derived TCR clones.

V usage is TRBV7-8 and J usage is TRBJ2-7; 11 bases match TRBD1. This sequence originates from a human donor with non-small cell lung cancer who had stable disease on radiotherapy plus ipilimumab. Sequencing used peripheral blood, obtained from a patient treated with radiotherapy plus ipilimumab. CDR3 sequence (DNA): TGTGCCAGCAGCTTAAGGGACAGGGGGTTCTACGAGCAGTACTTC. The encoded protein is CASSLRDRGFYEQYF.